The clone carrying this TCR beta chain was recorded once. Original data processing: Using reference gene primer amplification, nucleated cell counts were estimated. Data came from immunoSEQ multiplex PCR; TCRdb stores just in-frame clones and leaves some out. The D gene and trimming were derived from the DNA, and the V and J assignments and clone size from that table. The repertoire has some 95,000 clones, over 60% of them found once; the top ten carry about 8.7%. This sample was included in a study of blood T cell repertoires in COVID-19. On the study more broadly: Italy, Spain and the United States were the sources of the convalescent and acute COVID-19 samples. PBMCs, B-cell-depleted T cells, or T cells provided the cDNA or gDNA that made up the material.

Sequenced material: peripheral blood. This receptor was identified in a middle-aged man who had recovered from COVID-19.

This CDR3 reads CATSDPGPNTEAFF. The CDR3 DNA reads as TGTGCCACCAGTGATCCAGGTCCGAACACTGAAGCTTTCTTT. The chain joins TRBV24-1 to TRBJ1-1; D call uncertain. V shed 3 bases and J shed 1 base, with 8 bases lying between them. Germline values: CDR1 KGHDR, CDR2 SFDVKD. This CDR3 contains 14 residues.